The clone carrying this TCR beta chain occurred once. Its antigen is still unknown. The sample comes from a study of T cell responses to AZD1222 COVID-19 vaccine. General study results and limits: Donor demographics were predominantly white British with a female majority; clonal diversity may be underestimated.

Clones were sequenced by immunoSEQ multiplex PCR, and TCRdb holds only the in-frame ones, with some missing. The sample lists about 94,000 clones, 85% seen once, with roughly 4.3% in the top ten. This TCR came from an adult who received the AZD1222 COVID-19 vaccine. Sequenced material: peripheral blood, taken 28 days after the second AZD1222 dose.

As DNA, the CDR3 is TGTGCCAGCTCACCGTGGCCCGGAAGGGATGAAAAACTGTTTTTT. It translates to CASSPWPGRDEKLFF. This chain joins TRBV18 and TRBJ1-4; no clear D gene. The V and J ends lost 3 bases and 6 bases respectively, with 14 bases between them. The CDR3 totals 15 residues. The germline CDR1 and CDR2 sequences are KGHSH and LQKENI.